The rows below give T cell receptor beta chains drawn from one sample of a study of control samples from healthy donors and cancer patients. Here immunoSEQ multiplex PCR was the method, and the copy in TCRdb shows in-frame clones only, minus some. The table lists 75,000 to 90,000 clones, about 89% of them singletons. Sample: PBMCs. The receptors were sampled from a woman in her fifties or sixties with colorectal cancer. The CDR3 runs from the conserved cysteine through the conserved F or W. The D gene is left open where the match is weak. Size values are once, few and many counts, or a class for expanded clones, and some rows have none.

d_call	j_call	v_call	clone_size	cdr3_aa	cdr3_nt
TRBD1	TRBJ2-2	TRBV5-6	NA	CASSPYRRRTGAGAGELFF	TGTGCCAGCAGCCCTTACCGGAGAAGGACAGGGGCGGGAGCCGGGGAGCTGTTTTTT
TRBD2	TRBJ2-3	TRBV6-4	once	CASSRLAGGLTDTQYF	TGTGCCAGCAGTCGACTAGCGGGGGGGTTAACAGATACGCAGTATTTT
NA	TRBJ1-1	TRBV6-2/TRBV6-3	NA	CASSYSPGAPEAFF	TGTGCCAGCAGTTACTCTCCCGGGGCCCCTGAAGCTTTCTTT
NA	TRBJ2-2	TRBV4-3	NA	CASSLGTGTGELFF	TGCGCCAGCAGCCTCGGGACCGGGACCGGGGAGCTGTTTTTT
TRBD1	TRBJ2-2	TRBV9	NA	CASRATGAGTGELFF	TGTGCCAGCAGAGCAACAGGGGCGGGCACCGGGGAGCTGTTTTTT
NA	TRBJ2-5	TRBV19	NA	CASSPGSGTQYF	TGTGCCAGTAGCCCAGGGTCAGGGACCCAGTACTTC
NA	TRBJ2-3	TRBV18	NA	CASSPLEGAVTDTQYF	TGTGCCAGCTCACCCCTGGAGGGGGCCGTCACAGATACGCAGTATTTT
NA	TRBJ2-2	TRBV7-8	NA	CASSNKQGHGELFF	TGTGCCAGCAGCAATAAACAGGGCCACGGGGAGCTGTTTTTT
NA	TRBJ2-2	TRBV30	NA	CAWSGNTGELFF	TGTGCCTGGAGCGGGAACACCGGGGAGCTGTTTTTT
NA	TRBJ1-6	TRBV27	NA	CASSLTSFGTPLHF	TGTGCCAGCAGTTTAACGAGTTTCGGAACACCCCTCCACTTT
TRBD1	TRBJ1-2	TRBV2	NA	CASSAQGQGDYGYTF	TGTGCCAGCAGTGCCCAGGGACAGGGGGACTATGGCTACACCTTC
NA	TRBJ1-2	TRBV28	NA	CASSPVGGNGYTF	TGTGCCAGCAGTCCAGTCGGGGGGAATGGCTACACCTTC
TRBD1	TRBJ2-3	TRBV30	NA	CAWSRDRGANTQYF	TGTGCCTGGAGTCGGGACAGGGGGGCGAATACGCAGTATTTT
NA	TRBJ1-3	TRBV19	few	CASTGNTIYF	TGTGCCAGTACCGGAAACACCATATATTTT
NA	TRBJ1-2	TRBV14	NA	CASSQDTSYGYTF	TGTGCCAGCAGCCAAGATACCAGCTATGGCTACACCTTC
NA	TRBJ2-6	TRBV5-1	once	CASSLTGSGANVLTF	TGCGCCAGCAGCTTAACAGGGAGCGGGGCCAACGTCCTGACTTTC
NA	TRBJ1-2	TRBV3-1/TRBV3-2	NA	CASSQDLTYYGYTF	TGTGCCAGCAGCCAAGATTTAACTTATTATGGCTACACCTTC
NA	TRBJ1-1	TRBV7-2	NA	CASSFSVGTEAFF	TGTGCCAGCAGCTTCTCGGTTGGCACTGAAGCTTTCTTT
NA	TRBJ2-2	TRBV7-3	NA	CASSLAGPTDTGELFF	TGTGCCAGCAGCTTGGCAGGACCTACGGACACCGGGGAGCTGTTTTTT
TRBD1	TRBJ1-6	TRBV7-9	NA	CASSLGQGISSPLHF	TGTGCCAGCAGCCTGGGACAGGGTATTAGTTCACCCCTCCACTTT
TRBD2	TRBJ2-5	TRBV4-2	NA	CASSQPGTSGGETQYF	TGTGCCAGCAGCCAGCCCGGGACTAGCGGGGGGGAGACCCAGTACTTC
NA	TRBJ2-2	TRBV12-3/TRBV12-4	once	CASSLLFRELFF	TGTGCCAGCAGTTTATTGTTTCGGGAGCTGTTTTTT
TRBD2	TRBJ2-3	TRBV7-2	NA	CASSFDGGARDTQYF	TGTGCCAGCAGCTTCGACGGGGGGGCGCGAGATACGCAGTATTTT
NA	TRBJ1-5	TRBV7-8	NA	CASSLGEKAQPQHF	TGTGCCAGCAGCTTAGGTGAAAAGGCCCAGCCCCAGCATTTT
NA	TRBJ1-6	TRBV2	NA	CAGRRQTNSPLHF	TGTGCCGGCCGTAGGCAGACCAATTCACCCCTCCACTTT
TRBD1	TRBJ1-6	TRBV6-5	NA	CASSYSNQGAESPLHF	TGTGCCAGCAGTTACTCGAATCAGGGGGCAGAGTCACCCCTCCACTTT
TRBD1	TRBJ1-2	TRBV28	NA	CASSSYVRQGADGYTF	TGTGCCAGCAGTTCTTATGTCAGGCAGGGGGCGGACGGCTACACCTTC
NA	TRBJ2-5	TRBV5-1	NA	CASRMTLLQETQYF	TGCGCCAGCAGAATGACACTCCTCCAAGAGACCCAGTACTTC
TRBD1	TRBJ1-2	TRBV27	NA	CASSPFTSGGEGYTF	TGTGCCAGCAGTCCCTTCACCTCAGGGGGCGAGGGCTACACCTTC
NA	TRBJ1-6	TRBV7-9	NA	CASSLSGSNSPLHF	TGTGCCAGCAGCTTATCAGGGAGTAATTCACCCCTCCACTTT
TRBD2	TRBJ2-5	TRBV9	NA	CASSEGLAGAIETQYF	TGTGCCAGCAGCGAGGGACTAGCGGGGGCGATAGAGACCCAGTACTTC
NA	TRBJ2-2	TRBV7-5	NA	CARSPGLAEELFF	TGTGCCAGAAGCCCGGGACTAGCGGAGGAGCTGTTTTTT
NA	TRBJ1-2	TRBV3-1/TRBV3-2	NA	CASSRGGAGRGYTF	TGTGCCAGCAGCCGGGGGGGGGCGGGACGTGGCTACACCTTC
NA	TRBJ1-2	TRBV2	once	CASSVGQSPTF	TGTGCCAGCAGTGTTGGGCAGAGTCCCACCTTC